The clone carrying this T cell receptor beta chain was seen many times. With V trimmed by 5 bases and J by 11 bases, 10 bases remained unmatched. The CDR3 consists of 15 residues. TCRdb fed the RT-PCR reads into MiXCR, producing one record per CDR3 protein. Of about 700,000 distinct CDR3 sequences listed, 14% are singletons. The sequencing sample was made of memory CD4+ T cells from blood. The chain uses TRBV12-3 or TRBV12-4 and TRBJ1-5, with TRBD1 identical over 12 bases. The receptor comes from a female donor in good health, serving as a healthy control. The CDR3 loop is CASSEGTGGGVAQHF. In DNA form, the CDR3 reads TGTGCCAGCAGTGAGGGGACAGGGGGCGGGGTAGCCCAGCATTTT.